What follows describes a single TCR beta chain. Participants had their cohort set by participant-reported clinical history. Each recovered donor of Cohort 3 presented with two negative PCRs, clearance, or symptom resolution. This sample was taken from a study of blood T cell repertoires in COVID-19. Generated by immunoSEQ multiplex PCR, the TCRdb table keeps only in-frame clones and is missing some. The sample lists just under 250,000 clones; around nine tenths were seen once. Trimming took 0 bases from V and 7 from J; bases not matched to a gene: 5. The CDR3 is made up of 15 amino acids. From germline, CDR1 is MNHNS and CDR2 SASEGT.

Sequencing was done on a sample of PBMCs or T cells enriched from blood (not recorded which). The TCR originated in a woman in her thirties who had recovered from COVID-19. This chain connects TRBV6-1 to TRBJ2-3; 9 bases line up with TRBD2. CDR3 loop: CASSEAGTSRNTQYF. The CDR3 nucleotides are TGTGCCAGCAGTGAAGCTGGGACTAGCAGAAATACGCAGTATTTT.